The 18 T cell receptor beta chains below come from one sample, sequenced in a study of T cells in Graves' hyperthyroidism and ophthalmopathy. Amplification of TCR beta CDR3 regions used RNA as the template. A first-round RT-PCR of the TCR CDR3 used the HTBI primer set. TCRdb reprocessed the multiplex PCR reads via MiXCR and lists one record per CDR3 protein. The sample has 550,000 to 800,000 distinct CDR3 sequences; roughly 17% are singletons. The sequenced sample consisted of blood. Receptor source: a man between 18 and 35 years old with Graves' hyperthyroidism.

In its sample, this clonotype was seen many times. The chain carries TRBV30 and TRBJ1-5; D unresolved. Trimming left V 1 base short and J 2 bases short, with 6 bases between. Germline CDR1 reads GTSNPN; CDR2 reads SVGIG (reference sequence). This CDR3 has 13 amino acids. The CDR3 reads CAWSGRGNQPQHF. The CDR3 coding sequence is TGTGCCTGGAGTGGACGAGGCAATCAGCCCCAGCATTTT.

This clonotype has at least ten counts. The chain couples TRBV5-8 to TRBJ2-1, with D hard to call. CDR3 length: 13 residues. V lost 1 base to trimming and J lost 6 bases, with 8 bases between them. Per germline, CDR1 SGHTS and CDR2 YDEGEE. CDR3 residues: CASSLSPPNEQFF. The CDR3 coding sequence is TGTGCCAGCAGCTTGTCCCCCCCCAATGAGCAGTTCTTC. The whole variable domain, remainder taken from reference TRBV5-8 and TRBJ2-1, is EAGVTQSPTHLIKTRGQQATLRCSPISGHTSVYWYQQALGLGLQFLLWYDEGEERNRGNFPPRFSGRQFPNYSSELNVNALELEDSALYLCASSLSPPNEQFFGPGTRLTVL.

The chain recombines TRBV30 with TRBJ1-6, with D unclear. V was shortened by 4 bases and J by 7 bases, with 11 bases between the two germline ends. The germline V gene encodes CDR1 GTSNPN and CDR2 SVGIG (reference sequence). This CDR3 has 13 amino acids. The chain's CDR3 is CAWNRALNSPLHF. CDR3 DNA: TGTGCCTGGAATCGAGCGTTGAATTCACCCCTCCACTTT.

The CDR3: CASRKLMESPLHF. The CDR3 DNA follows: TGTGCCAGCAGAAAACTTATGGAGTCACCCCTCCACTTT. The chain couples TRBV28 to TRBJ1-6; D is undetermined. CDR3 length equals 13 residues. Trimming shortened V by 6 bases and J by 10 bases, and 13 bases separated the two germline ends. In germline, CDR1 is MDHEN, CDR2 SYDVKM.

The chain recombines TRBV11-2 with TRBJ2-3; 8 bases map to TRBD2. Germline CDR1 and CDR2: SGHAT and FQNNGV. Trimming cost V 3 bases and J 4 bases; bases outside gene matches: 6. The CDR3 sequence is 15 residues long. CDR3 protein: CASSLLAGRADTQYF. The CDR3 nucleotides read TGTGCCAGCAGCTTGCTAGCGGGTAGGGCAGATACGCAGTATTTT.

This clonotype was counted ten times or more. For the CDR3, the DNA is TGTGCCAGCAGCTTATCGACAGGGTTGGTAAGGGAGCAGTACTTC. Amino acid sequence: CASSLSTGLVREQYF. The V gene is TRBV7-2, the J gene TRBJ2-7; TRBD1 agrees at 7 bases. From germline, CDR1 is SGHTA and CDR2 FQGNSA. This CDR3 spans 15 amino acids. The J segment lost 7 bases and the V segment lost 2 bases, leaving 11 bases of the junction unmatched.

V gene TRBV18 combines with J gene TRBJ2-3; D is unresolved. The germline V gene has CDR1 KGHSH and CDR2 LQKENI. Trimming pared 3 bases from V and 2 bases from J, leaving 9 bases between. The CDR3 totals 14 residues. CDR3 DNA: TGTGCCAGCTCACCGTTCCAGAACACAGATACGCAGTATTTT. It translates to CASSPFQNTDTQYF.

The chain has TRBV19 and TRBJ1-5; 9 positions agree with TRBD1. CDR1 is LNHDA, CDR2 SQIVND, per germline (reference sequence). Germline trimming cut 2 bases from V and 5 bases from J; bases unmatched to any gene: 4. CDR3 length equals 15 residues. CDR3 sequence: CASSIWDRVDQPQHF. DNA of the CDR3: TGTGCCAGTAGTATATGGGACAGGGTAGATCAGCCCCAGCATTTT.

V gene TRBV19 combines with J gene TRBJ1-4; a weak D match, TRBD1 (5 bases). V lost 10 bases, J lost 6 bases, and 12 bases lay in between. Germline V lookup: CDR1 LNHDA, CDR2 SQIVND (reference sequence). The CDR3 runs 12 residues. The CDR3 here is CATSGRDEKLFF. The CDR3 DNA sequence: TGTGCCACTTCAGGGAGGGATGAAAAACTGTTTTTT.

J is TRBJ2-1 and V is TRBV5-1, with D maybe TRBD2 (5 bases). Germline values: CDR1 SGHRS, CDR2 YFSETQ. CDR3 length: 13 amino acids. V lost 6 bases to trimming and J lost 6 bases, with 13 bases between them. For the CDR3, the DNA is TGCGCCAGCAAGGAGAATAGCGTCAATGAGCAGTTCTTC. Translated: CASKENSVNEQFF. Variable domain in full (rest from reference TRBV5-1 and TRBJ2-1): KAGVTQTPRYLIKTRGQQVTLSCSPISGHRSVSWYQQTPGQGLQFLFEYFSETQRNKGNFPGRFSGRQFSNSRSEMNVSTLELGDSALYLCASKENSVNEQFFGPGTRLTVL.

This clonotype came up many times. The chain employs TRBV28 and TRBJ2-7, with 7 bases identical to TRBD1. V dropped 6 bases and J dropped 9; count of bases not matched to a gene: 5. The CDR3 totals 11 residues. Per the germline V gene, CDR1 is MDHEN and CDR2 is SYDVKM. CDR3 DNA: TGTGCCAGCAGCGACAGGGTTGGGCAGTACTTC. Encoded protein: CASSDRVGQYF.

This clonotype was observed many times. V is TRBV11-2 and J is TRBJ2-7; D is unresolved. Germline-derived CDR1 and CDR2 are SGHAT and FQNNGV. The CDR3 loop spans 14 amino acids. V lost 4 bases, J lost 0 bases, and 10 bases lay in between. The CDR3 reads CASSYGMGSYEQYF. The CDR3 bases are TGTGCCAGCAGCTACGGAATGGGCTCCTACGAGCAGTACTTC.

This clonotype was seen at least ten times. This chain links TRBV2 with TRBJ2-3, with 7 positions matching TRBD2. The CDR3 sequence is 14 residues long. The germline V gene encodes CDR1 SNHLY and CDR2 FYNNEI. V lost 7 bases and J lost 8; bases outside the gene matches: 12. The CDR3 here is CASTSGTRVGTQYF. Here the CDR3 DNA reads TGTGCCAGCACAAGCGGGACCAGAGTTGGTACGCAGTATTTT. Drawing the rest from reference TRBV2 and TRBJ2-3, the complete variable domain is EPEVTQTPSHQVTQMGQEVILRCVPISNHLYFYWYRQILGQKVEFLVSFYNNEISEKSEIFDDQFSVERPDGSNFTLKIRSTKLEDSAMYFCASTSGTRVGTQYFGPGTRLTVL.

This clonotype occurred many times. The chain couples TRBV7-2 to TRBJ1-1, with D uncertain. The V gene lost 1 base and the J gene lost 4 bases, with 13 bases spanning the gap. Germline assignment: CDR1 SGHTA and CDR2 FQGNSA. CDR3 length equals 15 residues. The CDR3 bases are TGTGCCAGCAGCTTAGTTGCGCGGGTGGCCACTGAAGCTTTCTTT. Protein product: CASSLVARVATEAFF. Full variable domain (missing parts from reference TRBV7-2 and TRBJ1-1): GAGVSQSPSNKVTEKGKDVELRCDPISGHTALYWYRQSLGQGLEFLIYFQGNSAPDKSGLPSDRFSAERTGGSVSTLTIQRTQQEDSAVYLCASSLVARVATEAFFGQGTRLTVV.

This clonotype showed up many times. The V call is TRBV28, the J call TRBJ2-5; tentative D call: TRBD2 (5 bases). CDR3 length equals 19 residues. The ends were cut back, 5 bases at V and 5 bases at J, with 30 bases in the middle. CDR1 MDHEN and CDR2 SYDVKM come from the germline V gene. The CDR3 sequence: CASSTSEIDYTSIRETQYF. The CDR3 DNA follows: TGTGCCAGCAGTACTAGTGAAATCGATTATACGTCGATTAGGGAGACCCAGTACTTC.

This clonotype came up a few times. This sequence joins TRBV3-1 and TRBJ2-7; 10 nucleotides align to TRBD2. From germline, CDR1 is LGHDT and CDR2 YNNKEL (reference sequence). The CDR3 extends over 15 amino acids. Unmatched junction bases numbered 4, after V lost 1 base and J lost 4 bases. The CDR3 nucleotides are TGTGCCAGCAGCCAAGCTAGCGGGAGCTGGTACGAGCAGTACTTC. It codes for CASSQASGSWYEQYF.

The J gene is TRBJ1-5, the V gene TRBV20-1; D is perhaps TRBD1 (6 bases). The length of the CDR3 is 12 residues. The V gene's germline CDR1 is DFQATT and CDR2 SNEGSKA (reference sequence). V was trimmed by 2 bases and J by 6 bases, leaving 8 bases between them. Here the CDR3 DNA reads TGCAGTGCTAGAAACAGGGCTCAGCCCCAGCATTTT. Translated, it gives CSARNRAQPQHF.

The table lists this clonotype with a count of one. The junction shows a germline mismatch at one end, possibly a read error. The chain links TRBV15 to TRBJ2-1; 9 bases fit TRBD2. Germline-derived CDR1 and CDR2 are LNHNV and YYDKDF (reference sequence). The CDR3 contains 16 residues. CDR3 in amino acids: CATSIPGLASYNKQFF. The CDR3 DNA sequence: TGTGCCACCAGCATTCCGGGACTAGCTTCTTACAATAAGCAGTTCTTC.